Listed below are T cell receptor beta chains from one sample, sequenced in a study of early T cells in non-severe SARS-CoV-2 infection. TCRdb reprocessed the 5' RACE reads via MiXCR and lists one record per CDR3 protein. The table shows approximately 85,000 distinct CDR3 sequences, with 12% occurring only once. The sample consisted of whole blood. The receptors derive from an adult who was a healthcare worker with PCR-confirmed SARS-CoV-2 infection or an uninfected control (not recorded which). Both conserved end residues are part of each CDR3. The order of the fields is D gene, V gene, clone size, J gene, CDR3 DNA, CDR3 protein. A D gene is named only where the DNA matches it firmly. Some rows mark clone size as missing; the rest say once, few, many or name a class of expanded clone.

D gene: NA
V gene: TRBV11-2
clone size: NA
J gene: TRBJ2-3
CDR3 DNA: TGTGCCAGCAGGTTGGGAACTTCTTCGGGAGATACGCAGTATTTT
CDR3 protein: CASRLGTSSGDTQYF

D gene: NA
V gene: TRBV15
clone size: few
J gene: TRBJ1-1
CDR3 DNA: TGTGCCACCAGCAGAGATGCCTTGGGGGGAACTGAAGCTTTCTTT
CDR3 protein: CATSRDALGGTEAFF

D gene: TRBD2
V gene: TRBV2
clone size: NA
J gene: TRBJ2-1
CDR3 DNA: TGTGCCAGCAGTGCTGAACTAGCGGGAGGGCCGCCGGCGGGGGATGAGCAGTTCTTC
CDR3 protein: CASSAELAGGPPAGDEQFF

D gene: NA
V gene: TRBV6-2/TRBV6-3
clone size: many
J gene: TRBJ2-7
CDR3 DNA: TGTGCCAGCAGTTCGGCTAGACCCTACGAGCAGTACTTC
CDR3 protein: CASSSARPYEQYF

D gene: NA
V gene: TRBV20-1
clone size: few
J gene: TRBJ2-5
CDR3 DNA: TGCAGTGCCCCAGAGCTGCAAGAGACCCAGTACTTC
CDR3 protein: CSAPELQETQYF

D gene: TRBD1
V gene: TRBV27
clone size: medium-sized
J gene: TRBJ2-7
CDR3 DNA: TGTGCCAGTGGGGTACAGGGGGCTTTCTACGAGCAGTACTTC
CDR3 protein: CASGVQGAFYEQYF

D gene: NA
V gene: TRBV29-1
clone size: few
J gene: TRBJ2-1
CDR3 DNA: TGCAGCGTTAGCGATGAGCAGTTCTTC
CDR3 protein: CSVSDEQFF

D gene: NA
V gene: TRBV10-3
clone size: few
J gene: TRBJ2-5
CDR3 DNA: TGTGCCATCAGTGATCCCGGCAGGGGGGTCCAAGAGACCCAGTACTTC
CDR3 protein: CAISDPGRGVQETQYF

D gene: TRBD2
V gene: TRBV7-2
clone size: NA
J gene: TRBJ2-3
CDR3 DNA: TGTGCCAGCAGCTACAGGGGGGCAAAAGCGGGAGGGGCGACAGATACGCAGTATTTT
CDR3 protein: CASSYRGAKAGGATDTQYF

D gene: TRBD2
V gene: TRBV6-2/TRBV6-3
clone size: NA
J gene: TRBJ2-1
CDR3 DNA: TGTGCCAGCAGCCTACTAGCGGGAGGTGGTCACAATGAGCAGTTCTTC
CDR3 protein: CASSLLAGGGHNEQFF

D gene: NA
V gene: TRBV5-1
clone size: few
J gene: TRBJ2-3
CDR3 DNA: TGCGCCAGCAGCCCACCCCGGACGACGACAGATACGCAGTATTTT
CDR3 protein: CASSPPRTTTDTQYF

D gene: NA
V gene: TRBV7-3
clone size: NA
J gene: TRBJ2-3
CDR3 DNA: TGTGCCAGCAGCCCCACGGGAAGCGAGAGGGATACGCAGTATTTT
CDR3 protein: CASSPTGSERDTQYF

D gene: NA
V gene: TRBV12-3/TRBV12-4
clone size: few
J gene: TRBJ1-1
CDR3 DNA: TGTGCCAGCAGGATGACAGGAGGGGGGACTGAAGCTTTCTTT
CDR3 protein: CASRMTGGGTEAFF

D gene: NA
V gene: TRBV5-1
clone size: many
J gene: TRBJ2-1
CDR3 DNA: TGCGCCAGCAGCTGGGGGGTCGACTACAATGAGCAGTTCTTC
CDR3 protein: CASSWGVDYNEQFF

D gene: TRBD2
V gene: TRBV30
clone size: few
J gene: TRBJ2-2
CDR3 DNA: TGTGCCTGGAGTGTATTAGCGGGAGGCCACACCGGGGAGCTGTTTTTT
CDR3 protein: CAWSVLAGGHTGELFF

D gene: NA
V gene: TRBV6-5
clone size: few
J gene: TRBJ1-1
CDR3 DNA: TGTGCCAGCAGCCCGTCGTGGCTGCGGACTGAAGCTTTCTTT
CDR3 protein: CASSPSWLRTEAFF

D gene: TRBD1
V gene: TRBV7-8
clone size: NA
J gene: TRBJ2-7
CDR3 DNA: TGTGCCAGCAACATTGGGACAGGGACCCCCTACGAGCAGTACTTC
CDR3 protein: CASNIGTGTPYEQYF

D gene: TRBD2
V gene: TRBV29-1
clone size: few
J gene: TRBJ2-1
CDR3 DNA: TGCAGCGTTCAGCCCGGGACTAAGCGGTACAATGAGCAGTTCTTC
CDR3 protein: CSVQPGTKRYNEQFF

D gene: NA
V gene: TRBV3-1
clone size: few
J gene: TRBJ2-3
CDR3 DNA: TGTGCCAGCAGCCGAGGGGCGGACGGGGCAGATACGCAGTATTTT
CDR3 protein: CASSRGADGADTQYF

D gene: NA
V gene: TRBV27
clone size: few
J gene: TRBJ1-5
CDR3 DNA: TGTGCCAGCAGTTATGACGGGAATAGCAATCAGCCCCAGCATTTT
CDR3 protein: CASSYDGNSNQPQHF

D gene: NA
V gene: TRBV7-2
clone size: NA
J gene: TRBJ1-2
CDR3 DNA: TGTGCCAGCAGCTTGGACGGAGCTCCCTATGGCTACACCTTC
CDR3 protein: CASSLDGAPYGYTF

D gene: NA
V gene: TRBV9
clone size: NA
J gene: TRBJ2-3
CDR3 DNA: TGTGCCAGCAGCGTAGGCGGGGGCTACACAGATACGCAGTATTTT
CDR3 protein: CASSVGGGYTDTQYF